The rows below give T cell receptor beta chains drawn from one sample of a study of CD8+ T cells in alopecia areata. TCRdb's table, derived via immunoSEQ multiplex PCR, lists solely in-frame clones and lacks some. The table lists around 150,000 clones, less than 70% of them singletons. The material was CD4+ T cells sorted from blood, obtained at week 24, from a patient treated with tofacitinib. The receptors originated from a human donor with alopecia areata. CDR3s leave out the opening cysteine and the closing phenylalanine or tryptophan.

v_gene: TRBV7-2; CDR3aa: ASSLGSWGSPLH
v_gene: TRBV5-1; CDR3aa: ASSLASFEETQY
v_gene: TRBV7-9; CDR3aa: ASSADRGQGYT
v_gene: TRBV6-5; CDR3aa: ASSYEDGLNTDTQY
v_gene: TRBV2; CDR3aa: VGGLTDTQY
v_gene: TRBV29-1; CDR3aa: SARRTASSYNEQF
v_gene: TRBV5-6; CDR3aa: ASSFTYNEQF
v_gene: TRBV30; CDR3aa: AWGVATGAGELF
v_gene: TRBV7-8; CDR3aa: ASSWGYDTQY
v_gene: TRBV7-9; CDR3aa: ASSLGLGRSYEQY
v_gene: TRBV30; CDR3aa: AWSVRSGSTDTQY
v_gene: TRBV6-1; CDR3aa: ASSPQGLGANVLT
v_gene: TRBV7-2; CDR3aa: ASTLAPGSVGGELF